This paragraph reports one T cell receptor (beta chain). No antigen is known for it. Additional DNA sequences in this sample encode the identical CDR3. The protocol was immunoSEQ multiplex PCR, while the TCRdb copy is restricted to in-frame clones and leaves out a portion. The repertoire holds about 160,000 clones, roughly 95% seen once, with around 0.9% in the top ten. This CDR3 has 13 residues. V lost 1 base, J lost 2 bases, and 5 bases lay in between. The germline V gene has CDR1 SEHNR and CDR2 FQNEAQ (reference sequence). These donors were members of the roughly 120-subject validation cohort, a group separate from the approximately 670-subject first cohort. This entry belongs to a study of cytomegalovirus exposure and HLA in healthy donors. Overall study: The 130 or so validation repertoires were reported in a later analysis to have been generated on the same platform as the approximately 700 first-cohort repertoires. Study-level findings and limits: A list of roughly 160 TCR beta chains associated with cytomegalovirus was given. In vitro checks showed that three CMV-associated chains really do target CMV antigens.

The chain recombines TRBV7-9 with TRBJ1-1; D unresolved. The sequence derives from a young woman in good health and CMV-seronegative. The specimen was PBMCs. The CDR3 nucleotides are TGTGCCAGCAGCTTAGGGGCTAACACTGAAGCTTTCTTT. This gives the protein CASSLGANTEAFF.